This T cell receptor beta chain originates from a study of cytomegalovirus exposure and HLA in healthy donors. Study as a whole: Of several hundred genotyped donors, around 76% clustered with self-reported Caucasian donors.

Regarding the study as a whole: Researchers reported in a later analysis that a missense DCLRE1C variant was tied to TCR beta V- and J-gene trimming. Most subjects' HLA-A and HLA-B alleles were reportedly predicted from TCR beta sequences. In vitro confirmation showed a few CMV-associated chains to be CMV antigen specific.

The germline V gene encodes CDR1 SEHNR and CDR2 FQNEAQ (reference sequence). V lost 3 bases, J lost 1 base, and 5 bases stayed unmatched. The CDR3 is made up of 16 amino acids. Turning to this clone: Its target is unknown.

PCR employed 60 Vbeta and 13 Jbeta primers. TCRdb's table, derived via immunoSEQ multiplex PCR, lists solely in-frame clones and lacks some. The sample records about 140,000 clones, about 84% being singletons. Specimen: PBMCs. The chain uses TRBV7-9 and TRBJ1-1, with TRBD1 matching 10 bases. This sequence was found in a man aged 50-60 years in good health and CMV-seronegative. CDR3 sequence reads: CASSFGTGASNTEAFF. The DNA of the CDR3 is TGTGCCAGCAGCTTCGGGACAGGGGCATCGAACACTGAAGCTTTCTTT.